These T cell receptor beta chains were read from a single sample in a study of control samples from healthy donors and cancer patients. The repertoire was sequenced with immunoSEQ multiplex PCR; TCRdb's copy has only in-frame clones and lacks some. The table has about 130,000 clones, around 93% seen once. The sequenced sample consisted of blood. The receptors stem from a man aged 18 to 30 in good health. Each CDR3 is given with its conserved first and last residue. D genes are given only for firm matches. Part of the rows lack a size; the others show once, few, many or a class for expanded clones.

D gene | clone size | J gene | V gene | CDR3 DNA | CDR3 protein
. | . | TRBJ1-4 | TRBV5-1 | TGCGCCAGCAGCTTCCAGACAACTAATGAAAAACTGTTTTTT | CASSFQTTNEKLFF
. | . | TRBJ2-7 | TRBV2 | TGTGCCAGCAGTGAAAATCCAGGGAGTAGCGAGCAGTACTTC | CASSENPGSSEQYF
. | once | TRBJ1-1 | TRBV5-1 | TGCGCCAGCAGCTTGGCCGGGCCAAGGAACACTGAAGCTTTCTTT | CASSLAGPRNTEAFF
TRBD1 | . | TRBJ1-1 | TRBV5-4 | TGTGCCAGCAGCTCCGGACAGGAACTGAACACTGAAGCTTTCTTT | CASSSGQELNTEAFF
. | . | TRBJ2-7 | TRBV2 | TGTGCCAGCAGTGAACCTTGGAGCGCGGGGACCTACGAGCAGTACTTC | CASSEPWSAGTYEQYF
TRBD1 | . | TRBJ2-7 | TRBV11-3 | TGTGCCAGCAGCACCGGACAGGGCAGCAACGAGCAGTACTTC | CASSTGQGSNEQYF
TRBD1 | . | TRBJ1-1 | TRBV9 | TGTGCCAGCAGCCCGCGTTCGTACAGGGGATTGAACACTGAAGCTTTCTTT | CASSPRSYRGLNTEAFF
. | once | TRBJ2-6 | TRBV5-5 | TGTGCCAGCAGCCCATGGCATGAGACTCTCAACTCTGGGGCCAACGTCCTGACTTTC | CASSPWHETLNSGANVLTF
. | . | TRBJ2-7 | TRBV30 | TGTGCCTGGAGTGTGGTAGGGACGGGAAACGAGCAGTACTTC | CAWSVVGTGNEQYF
. | . | TRBJ1-6 | TRBV3-1/TRBV3-2 | TGTGCCAGCAGCCGCGCAGGGGTGGGAGTTGGCACCCTCCACTTT | CASSRAGVGVGTLHF
TRBD2 | . | TRBJ2-5 | TRBV11-2 | TGTGCCAGCAGCTTAGTAGAGGGCCTAGCGGGGGGGCAAGAGACCCAGTACTTC | CASSLVEGLAGGQETQYF
. | . | TRBJ2-3 | TRBV7-6 | TGTGCCAGCAGCTTGCCGGGAGATACGCAGTATTTT | CASSLPGDTQYF
. | . | TRBJ1-1 | TRBV3-1/TRBV3-2 | TGTGCCAGCAGCCAAGTAGAAAACACTGAAGCTTTCTTT | CASSQVENTEAFF
. | . | TRBJ1-2 | TRBV5-1 | TGCGCCAGCTCCCGGGAAGGGGGCTATGGCTACACCTTC | CASSREGGYGYTF
. | . | TRBJ2-3 | TRBV5-4 | TGTGCCAGCAGCCGATCCGGGACTAGCACAGATACGCAGTATTTT | CASSRSGTSTDTQYF
. | . | TRBJ2-5 | TRBV2 | TGTGCCAGCAGTGTCGGGGACCAGGCGGGAGAGACCCAGTACTTC | CASSVGDQAGETQYF
TRBD1 | . | TRBJ2-2 | TRBV12-3/TRBV12-4 | TGTGCCAGCAGACAGGGGGCGGCCGGGGAGCTGTTTTTT | CASRQGAAGELFF
TRBD2 | . | TRBJ2-1 | TRBV3-1/TRBV3-2 | TGTGCCAGCAGCCAGCATCCGGGACTAGCGGGGCGCCCCTCCTACAATGAGCAGTTCTTC | CASSQHPGLAGRPSYNEQFF
. | . | TRBJ1-5 | TRBV2 | TGTGCCAGCACCTACGGACCTAATCAGCCCCAGCATTTT | CASTYGPNQPQHF
. | . | TRBJ1-4 | TRBV3-1/TRBV3-2 | TGTGCCAGCAGCCAAGGGTGGAATGAAAAACTGTTTTTT | CASSQGWNEKLFF
TRBD1 | . | TRBJ1-6 | TRBV14 | TGTGCCAGCAGCCAAGAGACAGGGGGCAGTTCACCCCTCCACTTT | CASSQETGGSSPLHF
. | . | TRBJ1-1 | TRBV10-3 | TGTGCCAGCGCCATGGAGACTGAAGCTTTCTTT | CASAMETEAFF
. | . | TRBJ2-5 | TRBV14 | TGTGCCAGCAGCCAAGATTTGCAGACCCAGTACTTC | CASSQDLQTQYF
. | . | TRBJ2-3 | TRBV5-1 | TGCGCCAGCAGCTTGATTGGCACAGATACGCAGTATTTT | CASSLIGTDTQYF
. | . | TRBJ1-5 | TRBV11-1 | TGTGCCAGCAGCTTAGGGGGATCCAATCAGCCCCAGCATTTT | CASSLGGSNQPQHF
TRBD1 | . | TRBJ2-1 | TRBV5-1 | TGCGCCAGCAAGAGACAGGGGATCAAGCAGTTCTTC | CASKRQGIKQFF
. | . | TRBJ1-4 | TRBV30 | TGTGCCTGGAGTGGGACAGTTCTAGGGGAAAAACTGTTTTTT | CAWSGTVLGEKLFF
TRBD2 | . | TRBJ2-3 | TRBV7-3 | TGTGCCAGCAGCCCTAGCGGGGGGGCCGCAGATACGCAGTATTTT | CASSPSGGAADTQYF
. | . | TRBJ2-7 | TRBV5-4 | TGTGCCAGCAGTCTCTTCTTAGGAGACTACGAGCAGTACTTC | CASSLFLGDYEQYF
TRBD1 | few | TRBJ2-7 | TRBV2 | TGTGCCAGCAGAGAAGGGACAGGGGGCGAATACGAGCAGTACTTC | CASREGTGGEYEQYF
. | . | TRBJ1-1 | TRBV7-3 | TGTGCCAGCAGCTTAATAAGTAGTGCCGGGACTGAAGCTTTCTTT | CASSLISSAGTEAFF
. | once | TRBJ2-5 | TRBV10-3 | TGTGCCATCAGTGGCAGGGAGTCGAGTCAAGAGACCCAGTACTTC | CAISGRESSQETQYF
TRBD1 | . | TRBJ1-2 | TRBV7-9 | TGTGCCAGCAGCCTCGGGACAGGGGGCGTCTATGGCTACACCTTC | CASSLGTGGVYGYTF
. | . | TRBJ2-7 | TRBV2 | TGTGCCAGCAGTGAAAACCGGGCCCTTAGTTGGGAGCAGTACTTC | CASSENRALSWEQYF
TRBD1 | . | TRBJ1-2 | TRBV7-2 | TGTGCCAGCAGCTTACGTGGGACAGGGTTAGGCTACACCTTC | CASSLRGTGLGYTF
TRBD1 | . | TRBJ2-5 | TRBV2 | TGTGCCAGCAGTGTTGTCGTCAGGGGGCGTAGAAAGACCCAGTACTTC | CASSVVVRGRRKTQYF
. | . | TRBJ2-7 | TRBV6-5 | TGTGCCAGCACCGAGGGGGGGGCAAGCTCCTACGAGCAGTACTTC | CASTEGGASSYEQYF
TRBD1 | . | TRBJ1-1 | TRBV3-1/TRBV3-2 | TGTGCCAGCAGCCTTCGACAGGGGACCACTGAAGCTTTCTTT | CASSLRQGTTEAFF
. | . | TRBJ2-1 | TRBV14 | TGTGCCAGCAGCCAAGACACATGGGGCTTAGGTGAGCAGTTCTTC | CASSQDTWGLGEQFF
. | . | TRBJ1-5 | TRBV7-7 | TGTGCCAGCAGCTTAACCCTAAATCAGCCCCAGCATTTT | CASSLTLNQPQHF
. | many | TRBJ1-4 | TRBV11-2 | TGTGCCAGCAGCTTAGATCAGCCACAAGTCGGGGAAAAACTGTTTTTT | CASSLDQPQVGEKLFF
. | few | TRBJ1-1 | TRBV18 | TGTGCCAGCTCACCCGACGCCCACCCCGACACTGAAGCTTTCTTT | CASSPDAHPDTEAFF
. | . | TRBJ1-5 | TRBV6-1 | TGTGCCAGCAGTGAAGACCAGGGGCAGCCCCAGCATTTT | CASSEDQGQPQHF
. | . | TRBJ2-7 | TRBV5-4 | TGTGCCAGCAGCTTGGGTTTACAGGCCTACGAGCAGTACTTC | CASSLGLQAYEQYF